One and the same sample provided the 30 T cell receptor beta chains below, sequenced in a study of blood T cell repertoires in COVID-19 (dated by TCRdb to 2018 to 2021). The library was produced with the immunoSEQ multiplex PCR assay. Not all clones reach the TCRdb copy of this immuneACCESS table, which keeps in-frame sequences only. Checked studies attribute under half of the gap to unresolved V genes and leave the rest unexplained. This sample holds around 15,000 clones; more than 65% were observed only once. Roughly a quarter of the sample goes to the ten largest clones. Sequences were obtained from peripheral blood. The receptors shown here come from a woman between 70 and 85 years old with active COVID-19.

The V call is TRBV6-5, the J call TRBJ2-7, with 10 bases fitting TRBD1. Losses at the gene ends were 4 bases for V and 4 bases for J; bases not matched to a gene: 7. The CDR3 runs to 15 residues. The germline gives CDR1 MNHEY, CDR2 SVGAGI. Here the CDR3 DNA reads TGTGCCAGCAGTTTAACCGGGACAGGGGAATACGAGCAGTACTTC. Translation: CASSLTGTGEYEQYF.

The J gene is TRBJ2-7, the V gene TRBV11-3; 8 bases agree with TRBD1. This CDR3 contains 13 residues. CDR1 SGHNT and CDR2 YENEEA come from the germline V gene. V was clipped by 5 bases and J by 3 bases; unmatched bases: 3. CDR3 in amino acids: CASSRGQGYEQYF. The CDR3 coding sequence is TGTGCCAGCAGCCGTGGACAGGGCTACGAGCAGTACTTC. The full variable domain, completed using reference TRBV11-3 and TRBJ2-7, is EAGVVQSPRYKIIEKKQPVAFWCNPISGHNTLYWYLQNLGQGPELLIRYENEEAVDDSQLPKDRFSAERLKGVDSTLKIQPAELGDSAVYLCASSRGQGYEQYFGPGTRLTVT.

To note about this clone: A read error may account for a junction end that differs from germline. The chain uses TRBV19 and TRBJ2-1, with no clear D. Per germline, CDR1 LNHDA and CDR2 SQIVND (reference sequence). The CDR3 runs to 12 residues. In DNA, the CDR3 is TGTGCCAGTAGTATCCCCTACAGTGAGCAGTTCTTC. Amino acid sequence: CASSIPYSEQFF.

This chain uses TRBV18 with TRBJ2-5; tentative D call: TRBD2 (6 bases). V was shortened by 2 bases and J by 0 bases, with 10 bases between the two germline ends. The CDR3 has 15 residues. Germline-derived CDR1 and CDR2 are KGHSH and LQKENI. The CDR3 is CASSPNGGDQETQYF. As DNA, the CDR3 is TGTGCCAGCTCACCAAATGGAGGGGACCAAGAGACCCAGTACTTC.

The rearrangement links TRBV4-3 to TRBJ1-2; TRBD1 is a possible D gene (5 bases). V lost 0 bases, J lost 3 bases, and 8 bases lay in between. Per germline, CDR1 LGHNA and CDR2 YSLEER. The CDR3 contains 14 residues. The CDR3 sequence is CASSQEGGDYGYTF. Here the CDR3 DNA reads TGCGCCAGCAGCCAAGAAGGAGGGGACTATGGCTACACCTTC.

V usage is TRBV14 and J usage is TRBJ2-1, with D possibly being TRBD1 (6 bases). CDR3 size: 18 residues. Germline CDR1 and CDR2: SGHDN and FVKESK. V lost 2 bases and J 3 bases, leaving 20 bases between the germline ends. The CDR3 region is CASSQTGIRDTDYNEQFF. CDR3 sequence (DNA): TGTGCCAGCAGCCAAACCGGGATAAGGGACACGGACTACAATGAGCAGTTCTTC. The full variable domain, its missing parts supplied by reference TRBV14 and TRBJ2-1, is EAGVTQFPSHSVIEKGQTVTLRCDPISGHDNLYWYRRVMGKEIKFLLHFVKESKQDESGMPNNRFLAERTGGTYSTLKVQPAELEDSGVYFCASSQTGIRDTDYNEQFFGPGTRLTVL.

The chain combines TRBV9 with TRBJ2-5, with 9 bases lining up with TRBD2. The CDR3 is 15 residues long. CDR1 is SGDLS, CDR2 YYNGEE, per germline. The trim removed 0 bases at V and 6 bases at J, leaving 6 bases unmatched. The CDR3 spells CASSVEAGGPKTQYF. The CDR3 region has the DNA TGTGCCAGCAGCGTAGAGGCGGGAGGGCCAAAGACCCAGTACTTC.

This chain uses TRBV6-2 or TRBV6-3 with TRBJ2-3; no reliable D call. Germline lookup yields CDR1 MNHEY and CDR2 SVGEGT. Deletions cut 5 bases from V and 7 bases from J, with 4 bases between. The CDR3 consists of 10 residues. The CDR3 loop reads CASSHYTQYF. The CDR3, as DNA: TGTGCCAGCAGTCATTATACGCAGTATTTT.

The rearrangement links TRBV28 to TRBJ1-5, with 11 bases fitting TRBD1. The CDR3 has 15 amino acids. The germline V gene encodes CDR1 MDHEN and CDR2 SYDVKM. After removal of 6 bases from V and 6 bases from J, the junction contained 7 bases not matched to a gene. This chain's CDR3 is CASRDGTGGSQPQHF. In DNA form, the CDR3 reads TGTGCCAGCAGGGATGGGACAGGGGGGAGTCAGCCCCAGCATTTT.

The chain uses TRBV3-1 (or the pseudogene TRBV3-2) and TRBJ2-7; TRBD1 aligns across 8 bases. V was pared by 1 base and J by 6 bases, with 8 bases of the junction left unmatched. CDR3 length: 15 residues. Per germline, CDR1 LGHDT and CDR2 YNNKEL (reference sequence). The CDR3 reads CASSQGSQGAVEQYF. The CDR3, as DNA: TGTGCCAGCAGCCAAGGATCCCAGGGGGCGGTCGAGCAGTACTTC.

The chain links TRBV10-3 to TRBJ1-2; 9 bases fit TRBD1. Germline V lookup: CDR1 ENHRY, CDR2 SYGVKD. This CDR3 is 17 amino acids long. V lost 10 bases, J lost 2 bases, and 17 bases stayed unmatched. The CDR3 sequence: CATGTNPGTGNNYGYTF. The CDR3 DNA is TGTGCCACCGGGACCAACCCCGGGACAGGGAACAACTATGGCTACACCTTC.

V is TRBV3-1 (or the pseudogene TRBV3-2) and J is TRBJ1-2; the D gene is possibly TRBD1 (6 bases). Germline lookup yields CDR1 LGHDT and CDR2 YNNKEL (reference sequence). V lost 3 bases and J lost 13, with 21 bases in between. The CDR3 has 14 amino acids. The CDR3 coding sequence is TGTGCCAGCAGCCATATGGACAGATCCTCCGCCTGCACCTTC. It is translated as CASSHMDRSSACTF.

This chain joins TRBV29-1 and TRBJ2-2, with 7 positions matching TRBD1. In germline, CDR1 is SQVTM, CDR2 ANQGSEA. The V gene end was trimmed by 7 bases and the J gene end by 6 bases; junction bases not matched to a gene: 8. This CDR3 is 13 amino acids long. The CDR3: CSGGQGEPGELFF. CDR3 bases: TGCAGCGGAGGGCAGGGGGAGCCCGGGGAGCTGTTTTTT.

This CDR3 reads CASSKGQGATDTQYF. DNA of the CDR3: TGTGCCAGCAGCAAAGGACAGGGGGCTACAGATACGCAGTATTTT. The rearrangement links TRBV11-3 to TRBJ2-3, with TRBD1 matching 11 bases. V dropped 5 bases and J dropped 3; count of bases not matched to a gene: 4. This CDR3 comprises 15 residues. Germline V gene data show CDR1 as SGHNT and CDR2 as YENEEA. Using reference TRBV11-3 and TRBJ2-3 for the parts outside the CDR3, the full variable domain is EAGVVQSPRYKIIEKKQPVAFWCNPISGHNTLYWYLQNLGQGPELLIRYENEEAVDDSQLPKDRFSAERLKGVDSTLKIQPAELGDSAVYLCASSKGQGATDTQYFGPGTRLTVL.

DNA for the CDR3: TGTGCCAGCAGTTACTTAGTGGATACGCAGTATTTT. Translating gives CASSYLVDTQYF. V is TRBV6-2 or TRBV6-3 and J is TRBJ2-3, with D uncertain. The V gene's germline CDR1 is MNHEY and CDR2 SVGEGT. V was cut by 1 base and J by 6 bases, with 5 bases left in between. The CDR3 is 12 amino acids.

The chain joins TRBV7-8 to TRBJ1-5, with 8 bases matching TRBD1. V trimming: 4 bases; J trimming: 5 bases; junction bases outside the gene matches: 4. Germline assignment: CDR1 SGHVS and CDR2 FQNEAQ. The CDR3 totals 14 residues. The CDR3: CASSYTGGDQPQHF. Written as DNA, the CDR3 is TGTGCCAGCAGCTACACAGGGGGAGATCAGCCCCAGCATTTT. The full variable domain, with the rest looked up from reference TRBV7-8 and TRBJ1-5, is GAGVSQSPRYKVAKRGQDVALRCDPISGHVSLFWYQQALGQGPEFLTYFQNEAQLDKSGLPSDRFFAERPEGSVSTLKIQRTQQEDSAVYLCASSYTGGDQPQHFGDGTRLSIL.

The V and J genes are TRBV7-9 and TRBJ2-7; weak D call: TRBD1 (6 bases). Germline assignment: CDR1 SEHNR and CDR2 FQNEAQ (reference sequence). Between the trimmed V and J ends, which lost 1 base and 4 bases, there was a span of 11 bases. This CDR3 is 14 amino acids long. CDR3 DNA sequence: TGTGCCAGCAGCTTAGGGACAGATGATTACGAGCAGTACTTC. Protein: CASSLGTDDYEQYF.

V gene TRBV7-2 combines with J gene TRBJ2-1, with 8 bases aligning to TRBD2. Trimming cost V 5 bases and J 6 bases; bases outside gene matches: 12. The germline V gene has CDR1 SGHTA and CDR2 FQGNSA. The CDR3 has 16 amino acids. The chain's CDR3 is CASSPPGGKGFNEQFF. The CDR3 region has the DNA TGTGCCAGCAGCCCGCCGGGGGGGAAAGGCTTCAATGAGCAGTTCTTC. Full variable domain (rest looked up from reference TRBV7-2 and TRBJ2-1): GAGVSQSPSNKVTEKGKDVELRCDPISGHTALYWYRQSLGQGLEFLIYFQGNSAPDKSGLPSDRFSAERTGGSVSTLTIQRTQQEDSAVYLCASSPPGGKGFNEQFFGPGTRLTVL.

This rearrangement joins TRBV6-5 to TRBJ2-2, with D possibly being TRBD1 (6 bases). The CDR3 contains 13 residues. The ends were cut back, 5 bases at V and 5 bases at J, with 9 bases in the middle. In germline, CDR1 is MNHEY, CDR2 SVGAGI. The CDR3 spells CASSRTATGELFF. The CDR3 region has the DNA TGTGCCAGCAGTCGGACAGCTACCGGGGAGCTGTTTTTT.

The J gene is TRBJ1-1, the V gene TRBV2; unclear D gene. Germline loops: CDR1 SNHLY, CDR2 FYNNEI. Trimming shortened V by 3 bases and J by 6 bases, and 14 bases separated the two germline ends. This CDR3 comprises 14 residues. The CDR3 coding sequence is TGTGCCAGCAGTGATTATGGAGGGTTTTCTGAAGCTTTCTTT. Its protein is CASSDYGGFSEAFF.

The rearrangement links TRBV6-6 to TRBJ1-4; D uncertain. Per the germline V gene, CDR1 is MNHNY and CDR2 is SVGAGI (reference sequence). Between the trimmed V and J ends, which lost 2 bases and 14 bases, there was a span of 9 bases. CDR3 length: 11 amino acids. The CDR3 protein is CASSYVSSLFF. The CDR3 bases are TGTGCCAGCAGTTACGTATCCTCCCTGTTTTTT.

DNA of the CDR3: TGTGCCAGCAGCCCAATACTTAGGAGGCAGGGGGGAGGCGAGCAGTACTTC. This sequence encodes CASSPILRRQGGGEQYF. V gene TRBV2 combines with J gene TRBJ2-7; possible D gene TRBD1, 7 bases. V was pared by 6 bases and J by 6 bases, with 27 bases between. Germline CDR1 reads SNHLY; CDR2 reads FYNNEI. The length of the CDR3 is 17 residues.

V is TRBV7-3 and J is TRBJ2-3; tentatively, D is TRBD2 (6 bases). The length of the CDR3 is 15 residues. Germline CDR1 SGHTA, CDR2 FQGTGA. Trimming removed 1 base from V and 1 base from J, with 9 bases in between. CDR3 DNA: TGTGCCAGCAGCTTAAAGGCTAGCGGCACAGATACGCAGTATTTT. This gives the protein CASSLKASGTDTQYF.

The chain recombines TRBV4-1 with TRBJ1-3, with D unresolved. CDR1 is MGHRA, CDR2 YSYEKL, per germline. Deletions cut 2 bases from V and 0 bases from J, with 8 bases between. CDR3 length: 15 amino acids. Here the CDR3 reads CASSQPYSSGNTIYF. As DNA, the CDR3 is TGCGCCAGCAGCCAACCGTACAGCTCTGGAAACACCATATATTTT.

The J gene is TRBJ2-3, the V gene TRBV7-9; maybe TRBD2 (6 bases). Germline V gene data show CDR1 as SEHNR and CDR2 as FQNEAQ (reference sequence). Between the trimmed V and J ends, which lost 5 bases and 6 bases, there was a span of 15 bases. The length of the CDR3 is 14 residues. DNA of the CDR3: TGTGCCAGCAGCCCGGGACTTGGCCTGGATACGCAGTATTTT. It encodes CASSPGLGLDTQYF.

The chain has TRBV20-1 and TRBJ1-5, with D uncertain. There are 11 residues in the CDR3. Germline V gives CDR1 DFQATT, CDR2 SNEGSKA (reference sequence). V was trimmed by 1 base and J by 7 bases, leaving 5 bases between them. The CDR3 region has the DNA TGCAGTGCTAGAGTCGGGCAGCCCCAGCATTTT. Amino acids: CSARVGQPQHF.

The genes are TRBV28 and TRBJ2-2; possibly TRBD2 for D (6 bases). This CDR3 is built from 19 residues. The V end lost 5 bases, the J end lost 0 bases, and 22 bases lay between the germline ends. Germline loops: CDR1 MDHEN, CDR2 SYDVKM. The CDR3 nucleotides are TGTGCCAGCAGTCCTTCCCCTTTACTAAGCGGGCCGAACACCGGGGAGCTGTTTTTT. Protein: CASSPSPLLSGPNTGELFF.

The chain recombines TRBV14 with TRBJ2-1, with D possibly matching TRBD2 (5 bases). Germline CDR1 and CDR2: SGHDN and FVKESK. V was pared by 0 bases and J by 4 bases, with 19 bases between. There are 18 residues in the CDR3. The CDR3 DNA follows: TGTGCCAGCAGCCAAGATCCCCAGCGTTCGGGAAAGTACAATGAGCAGTTCTTC. Its protein product is CASSQDPQRSGKYNEQFF.

This chain connects TRBV6-5 to TRBJ2-7; 10 bases agree with TRBD2. The germline V gene encodes CDR1 MNHEY and CDR2 SVGAGI. This CDR3 has 16 amino acids. Trimming took 4 bases from V and 5 from J; bases not matched to a gene: 11. The CDR3 here is CASSSPSGRGRDEQYF. The CDR3 DNA follows: TGTGCCAGCAGTTCCCCAAGCGGGAGGGGGAGAGACGAGCAGTACTTC.

Points on this clone: The identical CDR3 is also encoded by other nucleotide sequences in the sample. The chain employs TRBV19 and TRBJ1-5; TRBD1 agrees at 9 bases. V lost 10 bases and J lost 2; bases outside the gene matches: 6. Germline V gene lookup returns CDR1 LNHDA and CDR2 SQIVND (reference sequence). This CDR3 is built from 14 residues. CDR3: CATQRDRGNQPQHF. The CDR3 coding sequence is TGTGCCACACAGAGGGACAGGGGCAATCAGCCCCAGCATTTT.